These 2 T cell receptor beta chains came from one sample sequenced in a study of Ad26.COV2.S vaccination and SARS-CoV-2 variants. Only in-frame clones appear in the TCRdb table, and some are missing; sequencing was by immunoSEQ multiplex PCR. Of under 150,000 clones listed, approximately 90% are singletons. Sequences were derived from peripheral blood, sampled after recovery from COVID-19. These receptors were collected from a human donor who had recovered from COVID-19.

The gene calls are TRBV6-1 and TRBJ1-6; 7 nucleotides match TRBD1. The V and J ends lost 1 base and 14 bases, in that order; junction bases with no gene match: 8. Germline CDR1 is MNHNS and CDR2 is SASEGT. This CDR3 contains 14 residues. CDR3 amino acids: CASSEGGGGITLHF. CDR3 DNA sequence: TGTGCCAGCAGTGAAGGAGGGGGCGGCATCACCCTCCACTTT.

J is TRBJ2-7 and V is TRBV18; TRBD2 aligns across 7 bases. CDR3 size: 16 residues. After removal of 2 bases from V and 4 bases from J, the junction contained 11 bases not matched to a gene. Germline CDR1 and CDR2: KGHSH and LQKENI. CDR3 nucleotides: TGTGCCAGCTCACCATCGGCAGGGAGGGCCGGTTACGAGCAGTACTTC. Its protein is CASSPSAGRAGYEQYF.